These 16 T cell receptor beta chains share one sample of origin, sequenced in a study of shared clonotypes between healthy human individuals. Profiled with immunoSEQ multiplex PCR; TCRdb holds only in-frame clones, not every one. The data contain 190,000 or so clones, about 66% of them singletons. Sequencing was done on a sample of memory CD4+ T cells sorted from blood. As for subset: CD45RA-negative fraction. These receptors came from a man aged 25-45 years in good health.

The chain recombines TRBV5-6 with TRBJ1-1, with TRBD1 as a possible D gene (6 bases). The CDR3 length is 16 residues. Germline values: CDR1 SGHDT, CDR2 YYEEEE. The ends were cut back, 1 base at V and 0 bases at J, with 13 bases in the middle. In DNA, the CDR3 is TGTGCCAGCAGCTTGTTGGACAGACCTTTGAACACTGAAGCTTTCTTT. Residues: CASSLLDRPLNTEAFF.

V and J are TRBV27 and TRBJ2-4; no clear D. Germline V gives CDR1 MNHEY, CDR2 SMNVEV (reference sequence). This CDR3 comprises 11 residues. Trimming left V 8 bases short and J 3 bases short, with 5 bases between. CDR3 nucleotides: TGTGCCAGCCAAGGCAAAAACATTCAGTACTTC. Its translation: CASQGKNIQYF.

A note on this clone: A much larger clone differs by one base, so this may be a read error. The chain is built from TRBV7-2 and TRBJ1-2; D is possibly TRBD1 (5 bases). The CDR3 sequence is 14 residues long. CDR1 and CDR2 from the germline V gene are SGHTA and FQGNSA. Trimming took 5 bases from V and 10 from J, leaving 20 bases between them. This chain's CDR3 is CASSPKVGTAVYTF. In nucleotides, the CDR3 is TGTGCCAGCAGCCCAAAGGTCGGGACGGCTGTCTACACCTTC.

This clone showed up many times. The same CDR3 is also encoded by other DNA sequences in this sample. The chain's CDR3 is CAISEGAGEAFF. CDR3 in DNA: TGTGCCATCAGTGAGGGGGCAGGCGAAGCTTTCTTT. This chain uses TRBV10-3 with TRBJ1-1; perhaps TRBD1 as D (5 bases). Germline V gene lookup returns CDR1 ENHRY and CDR2 SYGVKD. Deletions cut 2 bases from V and 8 bases from J, with 9 bases between. The CDR3 totals 12 residues.

The chain is built from TRBV7-9 and TRBJ1-1; TRBD1 agrees at 10 bases. This CDR3 spans 15 amino acids. The V segment lost 1 base and the J segment 4 bases; nucleotides outside the gene matches: 3. CDR1 is SEHNR and CDR2 is FQNEAQ in the germline V gene (reference sequence). The CDR3 here is CASSLGQGAGTEAFF. The CDR3, as DNA: TGTGCCAGCAGCTTAGGACAGGGGGCAGGCACTGAAGCTTTCTTT.

The genes are TRBV9 and TRBJ2-3; the D gene is possibly TRBD2 (6 bases). The CDR3 is 14 residues long. V lost 6 bases and J 3 bases, leaving 14 bases between the germline ends. Per germline, CDR1 SGDLS and CDR2 YYNGEE. CDR3 in amino acids: CASTRDSRTDTQYF. For the CDR3, the DNA is TGTGCCAGCACCCGGGACTCGAGGACAGATACGCAGTATTTT.

The rearrangement uses TRBV10-3 and TRBJ2-7; D is undetermined. Germline CDR1 and CDR2: ENHRY and SYGVKD. Trimming took 2 bases from V and 5 from J, leaving 7 bases between them. This CDR3 is 12 amino acids long. The CDR3 nucleotides are TGTGCCATCAGTGAGAAGGCAGACGAGCAGTACTTC. Residues: CAISEKADEQYF.

The gene calls are TRBV11-3 and TRBJ1-2, with no clear D. The CDR3 contains 13 residues. Germline V lookup: CDR1 SGHNT, CDR2 YENEEA. V was pared by 0 bases and J by 4 bases, with 6 bases between. This chain's CDR3 is CASSLEPFYGYTF. The CDR3 DNA reads TGTGCCAGCAGCTTAGAACCGTTCTATGGCTACACCTTC.

The rearrangement joins TRBV11-1 to TRBJ2-2; D remains ambiguous. The V end was cut by 1 base, the J end by 6 bases, with 9 bases between. The CDR3 contains 14 residues. Germline V gives CDR1 SGHAT, CDR2 FQDESV (reference sequence). CDR3 sequence (DNA): TGTGCCAGCAGCTTAGAACTTGATGCCGGGGAGCTGTTTTTT. This codes for CASSLELDAGELFF.

This sequence joins TRBV28 and TRBJ2-5, with a weak D call TRBD1 (6 bases). V was cut by 5 bases and J by 5 bases, with 18 bases left in between. This CDR3 region has 15 residues. The V gene's germline CDR1 is MDHEN and CDR2 SYDVKM. The CDR3 spells CASSLMGQGSETQYF. In DNA, the CDR3 is TGTGCCAGCAGTCTTATGGGTCAGGGGAGTGAGACCCAGTACTTC.

Worth noting for this clone: Different DNA sequences within this sample yield the same CDR3. The CDR3 sequence: CASSLRGFTDTQYF. As DNA, the CDR3 is TGTGCCAGCAGCTTAAGAGGGTTCACAGATACGCAGTATTTT. V usage is TRBV11-3 and J usage is TRBJ2-3; possibly TRBD2 for D (5 bases). Germline loops: CDR1 SGHNT, CDR2 YENEEA. The CDR3 runs to 14 residues. The V and J ends lost 2 bases and 2 bases respectively, with 8 bases between them.

This chain uses TRBV30 with TRBJ1-1; no clear D gene. This CDR3 region has 13 residues. The V and J ends lost 0 bases and 1 base respectively, with 6 bases between them. Germline loops: CDR1 GTSNPN, CDR2 SVGIG (reference sequence). CDR3 region: CAWSVNRNTEAFF. For the CDR3, the DNA is TGTGCCTGGAGTGTAAATAGGAACACTGAAGCTTTCTTT.

In this sample, this clone turned up once. The chain joins TRBV27 to TRBJ1-5, with TRBD1 identical over 7 bases. The J segment lost 4 bases and the V segment lost 4 bases, leaving 7 bases of the junction unmatched. The germline CDR1 and CDR2 sequences are MNHEY and SMNVEV (reference sequence). The CDR3 has 15 amino acids. The CDR3 is CASSSLTGPNQPQHF. Here the CDR3 DNA reads TGTGCCAGCAGTTCATTGACAGGGCCGAATCAGCCCCAGCATTTT.

J is TRBJ2-3 and V is TRBV5-6; D call uncertain. Trimming stripped 4 bases from V and 2 bases from J, with 11 bases between. Germline values: CDR1 SGHDT, CDR2 YYEEEE. The length of the CDR3 is 14 residues. This CDR3 is CASSPSVPTDTQYF. For the CDR3, the DNA is TGTGCCAGCAGCCCCAGCGTCCCCACAGATACGCAGTATTTT.

This clone came up a few times. This sequence joins TRBV12-1 and TRBJ2-3; the table's D call, TRBD2, was not checked against the DNA. TRBV12-1 is noted as a pseudogene. The length of the CDR3 is 16 residues. CDR3 sequence reads: CASSFALATSTDTQYF. The CDR3 DNA reads as TGTGCCAGCAGCTTTGCACTAGCCACTAGCACAGATACGCAGTATTTT.

This clone was counted only a few times. The chain links TRBV4-1 to TRBJ2-1, with a possible D match to TRBD2 (5 bases). This CDR3 comprises 12 residues. The ends were cut back, 8 bases at V and 7 bases at J, with 12 bases in the middle. CDR1 MGHRA and CDR2 YSYEKL come from the germline V gene. The CDR3 region has the DNA TGCGCCAGCTCTCGGGGTTGGAATGAGCAGTTCTTC. This gives the protein CASSRGWNEQFF.